This T cell receptor beta chain was sequenced for a study of T cell repertoires in cytomegalovirus infection (dated by TCRdb to the late 2010s). In the study overall: Donor HLA type was relevant to the analysis, as public TCR beta signatures indicated carriage of CMV infection together with the matching HLA type.

The study at large found these results: The ex vivo response was dominated by HLA-C-restricted CMV-specific TCR beta clonotypes, which also provided the single most frequent clonotype in two of eight donors. Carriers of CMV infection plus the relevant HLA type were discriminated by the cumulative frequency of public TCR beta family members in the study cohort and in an independent roughly 370-donor cohort.

Sequencer: Illumina HiSeq 1500. TCRdb trimmed the raw reads at Q25, called clones with MiXCR and kept productive beta chains. Here each entry gathers all rows of one CDR3 protein and keeps the most common genes and DNA. Here the sample has approximately 100,000 distinct CDR3 sequences; about a quarter occur a single time. Roughly two fifths of the sample comes from the top ten. This clonotype was seen more than once but under ten times. The target of this receptor is not known. No qualities accompany the bases; no much larger clone lies one base away. Relative to germline, V is missing 6 bases and J is missing 4 bases, with 8 bases of the junction outside any gene match. From its cysteine to its phenylalanine, the CDR3 spans 14 amino acids. Kept here is only the CDR3 DNA, which spans 42 bases and is read in frame from base 1.

The TCR sequence derives from a human donor in good health (CMV status not recorded). Some clones in this sample may be carry-over from other donors' samples. The rearranged chain carries TRBV12-3 or TRBV12-4 and TRBJ1-2; 7 nucleotides in the junction match TRBD1. Sequencing was done on a sample of CD8+ T cells from PBMCs. The DNA is as follows: TGTGCCAGCAGGGCCGGGACAGCACTCTATGGCTACACCTTC. This codes for CASRAGTALYGYTF.